This T cell receptor beta chain was sequenced during a study of blood T cells in healthy people across ages. A second about 6 to 12 cycle PCR used barcoded and J-beta primers. A template-switch adaptor containing 12 random nucleotides labeled each cDNA molecule. From the 5' RACE reads, TCRdb called clonotypes with MiXCR, one entry per CDR3 protein. The repertoire holds around 320,000 distinct CDR3 sequences, with 25% to 30% as singletons. This CDR3 spans 15 amino acids. V was trimmed by 1 base and J by 7 bases, leaving 14 bases between them. Germline V gene sequence: CDR1 LGHNA, CDR2 YSLEER. This receptor was taken from a woman in her seventies in good health. V is TRBV4-3 and J is TRBJ1-5; no firm D call. Sequencing was done on a sample of blood. This CDR3 is CASSQGNGKDQPQHF. DNA of the CDR3: TGCGCCAGCAGCCAAGGGAATGGAAAAGACCAGCCCCAGCATTTT.